This T cell receptor (beta chain) was profiled in a study of cytomegalovirus exposure and HLA in healthy donors. Overall study results and limits: Excluded were some V segments that proved indistinguishable, including TRBV6-2 and TRBV6-3.

This CDR3 region has 14 residues. The V and J ends lost 4 bases and 6 bases, in that order; junction bases with no gene match: 6. Germline assignment: CDR1 WNHNN and CDR2 SYGVQD (reference sequence). Vbeta (60) and Jbeta (13) primers were used in the PCR. Profiled with immunoSEQ multiplex PCR; TCRdb holds only in-frame clones, not every one. The sample lists some 130,000 clones, 70% to 80% seen once, with around 2% in the top ten. At sampling all donors were nominally healthy, likely with unrecorded immune exposures. A word on this clone: Its antigen is as yet unknown.

Material: PBMCs. The TCR originated in a female donor in good health and CMV-seropositive. V and J are TRBV10-1 and TRBJ2-1, with 7 bases matching TRBD2. DNA of the CDR3: TGCGCCAGCAGTGTTCAGCGGGGTTCCAATGAGCAGTTCTTC. This encodes CASSVQRGSNEQFF.